This T cell receptor beta chain was profiled in a study of blood T cell repertoires in COVID-19. Study information: Specimens from acute and convalescent COVID-19 originated in the United States, Italy and Spain.

The V and J ends lost 5 bases and 4 bases respectively, with 11 bases between them. This CDR3 is 14 amino acids long. Germline values: CDR1 MNHEY, CDR2 SMNVEV (reference sequence). The protocol was immunoSEQ multiplex PCR, while the TCRdb copy is restricted to in-frame clones and leaves out a portion. The sample yields 250,000 to 350,000 clones, 65% to 85% seen once. The rearrangement links TRBV27 to TRBJ1-4; D is uncertain. Sequenced input: peripheral blood. This sequence originates from a woman in her 50s with acute or convalescent COVID-19. In DNA, the CDR3 is TGTGCCAGCAGTGCTGACTGGCTTAATGAAAAACTGTTTTTT. Residues: CASSADWLNEKLFF.